A selection of T cell receptor beta chains follows, all from one sample in a study of shared clonotypes between healthy human individuals. Here immunoSEQ multiplex PCR was the method, and the copy in TCRdb shows in-frame clones only, minus some. Of under 600,000 clones in the sample, roughly 95% were seen once. Sequencing was performed on naive CD4+ T cells sorted from blood. The receptors derive from a woman in her 30s in good health. Each CDR3 is given with its conserved first and last residue. Each record gives: clone size, V gene, J gene, D gene, CDR3 DNA, CDR3 protein. D genes are given only for firm matches. Clone size is not always given. Where it is, it says once, few, many or a class for expanded clones.

clone_size: .; v_call: TRBV6-6; j_call: TRBJ2-6; d_call: .; cdr3_nt: TGTGCCAGCAGCCCCGGGGCTGGGGCCAACGTCCTGACTTTC; cdr3_aa: CASSPGAGANVLTF
clone_size: .; v_call: TRBV28; j_call: TRBJ2-7; d_call: .; cdr3_nt: TGTGCCAGCCGGGACGGAGCCTACGAGCAGTACTTC; cdr3_aa: CASRDGAYEQYF
clone_size: once; v_call: TRBV4-1; j_call: TRBJ2-7; d_call: .; cdr3_nt: TGCGCCAGCAGCCAAGCTATTACCCCCTACGAGCAGTACTTC; cdr3_aa: CASSQAITPYEQYF
clone_size: .; v_call: TRBV2; j_call: TRBJ2-1; d_call: TRBD2; cdr3_nt: TGTGCCAGCAGGGAAACTAGCGGGAGTGGGAATGAGCAGTTCTTC; cdr3_aa: CASRETSGSGNEQFF
clone_size: .; v_call: TRBV2; j_call: TRBJ1-3; d_call: .; cdr3_nt: TGTGCCAGCAGTAGGGACCGGAGAAACACCATATATTTT; cdr3_aa: CASSRDRRNTIYF
clone_size: .; v_call: TRBV2; j_call: TRBJ2-3; d_call: .; cdr3_nt: TGTGCCAGCACCGGGTCAGATACGCAGTATTTT; cdr3_aa: CASTGSDTQYF
clone_size: .; v_call: TRBV28; j_call: TRBJ1-4; d_call: TRBD1; cdr3_nt: TGTGCCAGCAGTATCAGGGGGCGTAGACTGTTTTTT; cdr3_aa: CASSIRGRRLFF
clone_size: .; v_call: TRBV21-1; j_call: TRBJ1-4; d_call: .; cdr3_nt: TGTGCCAGCAGTACCGTGTTAGCTACAAGGTGTAATGAAAAACTGTTTTTT; cdr3_aa: CASSTVLATRCNEKLFF
clone_size: .; v_call: TRBV5-1; j_call: TRBJ1-1; d_call: .; cdr3_nt: TGCGCCAGCAGTCTTGCAGGGTCCACTGAAGCTTTCTTT; cdr3_aa: CASSLAGSTEAFF
clone_size: .; v_call: TRBV9; j_call: TRBJ2-7; d_call: TRBD2; cdr3_nt: TGTGCCAGCAGCGCTTCCGGGACTAGCTACGAGCAGTACTTC; cdr3_aa: CASSASGTSYEQYF